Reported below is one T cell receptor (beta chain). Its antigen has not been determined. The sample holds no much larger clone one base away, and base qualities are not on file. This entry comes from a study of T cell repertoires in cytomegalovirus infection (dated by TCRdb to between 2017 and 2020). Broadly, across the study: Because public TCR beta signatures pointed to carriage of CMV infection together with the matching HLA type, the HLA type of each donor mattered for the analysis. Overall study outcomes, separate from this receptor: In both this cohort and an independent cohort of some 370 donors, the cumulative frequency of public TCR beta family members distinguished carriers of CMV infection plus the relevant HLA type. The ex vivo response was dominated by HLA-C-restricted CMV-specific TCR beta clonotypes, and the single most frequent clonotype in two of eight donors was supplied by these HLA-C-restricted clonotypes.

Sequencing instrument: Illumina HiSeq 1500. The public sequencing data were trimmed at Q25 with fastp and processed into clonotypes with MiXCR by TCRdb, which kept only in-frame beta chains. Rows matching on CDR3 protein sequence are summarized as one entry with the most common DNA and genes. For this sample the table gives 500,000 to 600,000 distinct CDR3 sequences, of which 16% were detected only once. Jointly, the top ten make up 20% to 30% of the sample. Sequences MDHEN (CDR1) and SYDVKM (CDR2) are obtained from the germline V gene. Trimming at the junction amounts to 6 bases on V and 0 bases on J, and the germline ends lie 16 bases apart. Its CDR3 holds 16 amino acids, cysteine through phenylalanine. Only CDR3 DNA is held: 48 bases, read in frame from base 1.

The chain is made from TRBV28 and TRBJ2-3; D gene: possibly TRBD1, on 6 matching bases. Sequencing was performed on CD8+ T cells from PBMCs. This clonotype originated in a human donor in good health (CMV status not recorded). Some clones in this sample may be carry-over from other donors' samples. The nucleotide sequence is TGTGCCAGCAGCCAACTCGGGACACTTAGCACAGATACGCAGTATTTT. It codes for CASSQLGTLSTDTQYF.